One and the same sample provided the 26 T cell receptor beta chains below, sequenced in a study of cytomegalovirus exposure and HLA in healthy donors (dated by TCRdb to between 2016 and 2019). Library preparation used the immunoSEQ multiplex PCR assay. For the multiplex PCR, a mixture combining 60 forward primers for TCR Vbeta segments and 13 reverse primers for TCR Jbeta segments was used. Drawn from immuneACCESS, this table holds only the in-frame rearrangements with V and J called that TCRdb kept. Clones are partly lost; checked studies trace under half to an unresolved V gene and leave the rest unexplained. The sample has 180,000 or so clones on record, around 76% of them singletons. Jointly, the top ten make up over 2% of the sample. Sequencing input: PBMCs. The receptors come from a woman in her 30s in good health and CMV-seropositive.

This clone came up a few times. The chain links TRBV11-2 to TRBJ1-2, with D perhaps TRBD1 (6 bases). From germline, CDR1 is SGHAT and CDR2 FQNNGV. This CDR3 has 13 residues. Trimming took off 8 bases at V and 2 bases at J, with 12 bases between the two ends. The CDR3, as DNA: TGTGCCAGCGCCCCAGGGGAAAACTATGGCTACACCTTC. Translation: CASAPGENYGYTF.

This clone was counted only a few times. The chain has TRBV6-6 and TRBJ1-1, with D possibly TRBD1 on 5 matching bases. V lost 2 bases and J 0 bases, leaving 10 bases between the germline ends. Looked up from germline, CDR1 is MNHNY and CDR2 is SVGAGI (reference sequence). CDR3 length: 15 amino acids. The CDR3 region is CASSYPRQLNTEAFF. The DNA of the CDR3 is TGTGCCAGCAGTTACCCCCGACAGTTGAACACTGAAGCTTTCTTT.

As regards this clone: Other DNA variants within this sample encode the same CDR3. The J gene is TRBJ2-2, the V gene TRBV4-3; maybe TRBD1 (5 bases). Germline CDR1 is LGHNA and CDR2 is YSLEER. The length of the CDR3 is 15 residues. Trimming removed 3 bases from V and 2 bases from J, with 10 bases in between. This CDR3 is CASSHDSLNTGELFF. The CDR3 nucleotides are TGCGCCAGCAGCCATGACAGCCTAAACACCGGGGAGCTGTTTTTT.

This chain connects TRBV29-1 to TRBJ2-2; perhaps TRBD2 as D (6 bases). From germline, CDR1 is SQVTM and CDR2 ANQGSEA. The V gene lost 7 bases and the J gene lost 7 bases, with 10 bases spanning the gap. The CDR3 is made up of 11 amino acids. In DNA, the CDR3 is TGCAGCGGCGGGGATATCGGGGAGCTGTTTTTT. Residues: CSGGDIGELFF.

This chain joins TRBV11-2 and TRBJ1-3, with 8 bases identical to TRBD1. The ends lost 5 bases at V and 1 base at J; junction bases unmatched: 10. The CDR3 runs to 17 residues. Germline-derived CDR1 and CDR2 are SGHAT and FQNNGV. DNA of the CDR3: TGTGCCAGCAGCGAAACCGGGACAGGAGGTTCTGGAAACACCATATATTTT. This encodes CASSETGTGGSGNTIYF.

The J gene is TRBJ2-3, the V gene TRBV5-6; D is unclear. Germline V CDR1 and CDR2: SGHDT, YYEEEE. The CDR3 consists of 15 residues. Trimming left V 1 base short and J 2 bases short, with 11 bases between. The CDR3 sequence is CASSLFTGYTDTQYF. The CDR3, as DNA: TGTGCCAGCAGCTTGTTCACCGGGTACACAGATACGCAGTATTTT.

This clone appeared once. The chain has TRBV28 and TRBJ1-5; TRBD1 aligns across 7 bases. Germline CDR1 and CDR2: MDHEN and SYDVKM. V lost 6 bases to trimming and J lost 3 bases; unmatched junction nucleotides: 8. The CDR3 contains 15 residues. Written as DNA, the CDR3 is TGTGCCAGCAGAAATAAGGGACAGTCCAATCAGCCCCAGCATTTT. Protein product: CASRNKGQSNQPQHF.

The chain links TRBV5-1 to TRBJ2-2; 8 bases fit TRBD1. Germline V gene sequence: CDR1 SGHRS, CDR2 YFSETQ. The length of the CDR3 is 17 residues. Trimming took 5 bases from V and 2 from J; bases not matched to a gene: 11. CDR3 loop: CASRLFGTGGNTGELFF. The CDR3 DNA follows: TGCGCCAGCAGGTTATTCGGTACAGGGGGAAACACCGGGGAGCTGTTTTTT.

This clone occurred a few times. The gene calls are TRBV5-4 and TRBJ2-1, with TRBD1 as a possible D gene (6 bases). The germline gives CDR1 SGHNT, CDR2 YYREEE (reference sequence). Between the trimmed V and J ends, which lost 4 bases and 0 bases, there was a span of 11 bases. The CDR3 sequence is 15 residues long. The chain's CDR3 is CASSRTVSSYNEQFF. The DNA of the CDR3 is TGTGCCAGCAGCAGGACAGTGAGCTCCTACAATGAGCAGTTCTTC. Full variable domain (missing parts from reference TRBV5-4 and TRBJ2-1): ETGVTQSPTHLIKTRGQQVTLRCSSQSGHNTVSWYQQALGQGPQFIFQYYREEENGRGNFPPRFSGLQFPNYSSELNVNALELDDSALYLCASSRTVSSYNEQFFGPGTRLTVL.

The chain uses TRBV18 and TRBJ2-1; 10 nucleotides line up with TRBD1. This CDR3 is built from 13 residues. Trimming cost V 6 bases and J 5 bases; bases outside gene matches: 1. CDR1 KGHSH and CDR2 LQKENI come from the germline V gene. The CDR3, as DNA: TGTGCCAGCTCCGGGACAGGGGACAATGAGCAGTTCTTC. This encodes CASSGTGDNEQFF.

The rearrangement links TRBV13 to TRBJ2-1; TRBD2 is a possible D gene (6 bases). With 5 bases removed from V and 5 bases from J, the gap between germline ends came to 19 bases. Germline-derived CDR1 and CDR2 are PRHDT and FYEKMQ (reference sequence). The CDR3 extends over 16 amino acids. The CDR3 protein is CASSPPGGSVHNEQFF. For the CDR3, the DNA is TGTGCCAGCAGCCCACCCGGGGGTAGCGTCCACAATGAGCAGTTCTTC.

This chain joins TRBV10-3 and TRBJ2-5; no reliable D call. The CDR3 sequence is 13 residues long. Trimming removed 7 bases at V and 3 bases at J, with 12 bases between. Germline CDR1 is ENHRY and CDR2 is SYGVKD. CDR3 in DNA: TGTGCCATCAACGAGCAATCTGAAGAGACCCAGTACTTC. Translating gives CAINEQSEETQYF.

The CDR3 bases are TGTGCCAGCAGTTCGCCCCCCTCCGGGGGAGGGGATACGCAGTATTTT. This translates into CASSSPPSGGGDTQYF. V and J are TRBV28 and TRBJ2-3; 7 bases map to TRBD2. Germline V gene lookup returns CDR1 MDHEN and CDR2 SYDVKM. The CDR3 runs 16 residues. J lost 6 bases, V lost 4 bases, and 13 bases had no gene match. The full variable domain, with the rest looked up from reference TRBV28 and TRBJ2-3, is DVKVTQSSRYLVKRTGEKVFLECVQDMDHENMFWYRQDPGLGLRLIYFSYDVKMKEKGDIPEGYSVSREKKERFSLILESASTNQTSMYLCASSSPPSGGGDTQYFGPGTRLTVL.

The chain carries TRBV13 and TRBJ2-5, with TRBD1 matching over 9 bases. The length of the CDR3 is 17 residues. The junction had 9 bases not matched to a gene; V was cut back by 2 bases and J by 2 bases. CDR1 is PRHDT, CDR2 FYEKMQ, per germline (reference sequence). Here the CDR3 reads CASSLWGQGWGQETQYF. The CDR3 DNA reads TGTGCCAGCAGCTTATGGGGACAGGGATGGGGGCAAGAGACCCAGTACTTC.

This clone was seen a few times. J is TRBJ1-1 and V is TRBV2, with D possibly TRBD1 on 6 matching bases. Trimming removed 7 bases from V and 5 bases from J, with 14 bases in between. Germline V gene sequence: CDR1 SNHLY, CDR2 FYNNEI. The CDR3 runs to 13 residues. The CDR3 DNA reads as TGTGCCAGCAAGTCAACAGGGAAGACTGAAGCTTTCTTT. Its protein product is CASKSTGKTEAFF. The full variable domain, completed using reference TRBV2 and TRBJ1-1, is EPEVTQTPSHQVTQMGQEVILRCVPISNHLYFYWYRQILGQKVEFLVSFYNNEISEKSEIFDDQFSVERPDGSNFTLKIRSTKLEDSAMYFCASKSTGKTEAFFGQGTRLTVV.

Here the CDR3 DNA reads TGCGCCAGCAGCTTGGGGGCAGGGGTCTACAATGAGCAGTTCTTC. Translated: CASSLGAGVYNEQFF. The genes are TRBV5-1 and TRBJ2-1; maybe TRBD1 (6 bases). Trimming removed 0 bases at V and 3 bases at J, with 10 bases between. The germline gives CDR1 SGHRS, CDR2 YFSETQ. The CDR3 runs 15 residues.

The J gene is TRBJ2-2, the V gene TRBV7-2, with a possible D match to TRBD1 (6 bases). This CDR3 contains 14 residues. Trimming removed 3 bases at V and 4 bases at J, with 9 bases between. CDR1 is SGHTA, CDR2 FQGNSA, per germline. The CDR3 protein is CASSLTGPTGELFF. The CDR3 DNA reads as TGTGCCAGCAGCTTGACAGGACCCACCGGGGAGCTGTTTTTT.

The chain uses TRBV5-4 and TRBJ2-7; 8 nucleotides agree with TRBD1. CDR1 is SGHNT, CDR2 YYREEE, per germline (reference sequence). The CDR3 spans 14 residues. With V trimmed by 4 bases and J by 4 bases, 7 bases remained unmatched. CDR3 region: CASSHGQGPYEQYF. The CDR3 coding sequence is TGTGCCAGCAGCCACGGACAGGGTCCGTACGAGCAGTACTTC.

The V gene is TRBV7-2, the J gene TRBJ1-6; weak D call: TRBD1 (5 bases). Deletions cut 5 bases from V and 5 bases from J, with 10 bases between. CDR1 SGHTA and CDR2 FQGNSA come from the germline V gene. This CDR3 has 14 amino acids. The CDR3 bases are TGTGCCAGCAGCCCCGCAGGGAATAATTCACCCCTCCACTTT. It yields the protein CASSPAGNNSPLHF.

The V call is TRBV18, the J call TRBJ2-2; 12 nucleotides line up with TRBD1. Unmatched junction bases numbered 6, after V lost 1 base and J lost 0 bases. From germline, CDR1 is KGHSH and CDR2 LQKENI. The CDR3 spans 19 residues. The CDR3 region is CASSPRGTGGFSNTGELFF. The CDR3 region has the DNA TGTGCCAGCTCACCACGTGGGACAGGGGGCTTTTCGAACACCGGGGAGCTGTTTTTT. The whole variable domain, filled in from reference TRBV18 and TRBJ2-2, reads NAGVMQNPRHLVRRRGQEARLRCSPMKGHSHVYWYRQLPEEGLKFMVYLQKENIIDESGMPKERFSAEFPKEGPSILRIQQVVRGDSAAYFCASSPRGTGGFSNTGELFFGEGSRLTVL.

This rearrangement joins TRBV28 to TRBJ1-5; possible D gene TRBD1, 6 bases. This CDR3 region has 16 residues. Germline CDR1 reads MDHEN; CDR2 reads SYDVKM. V dropped 3 bases and J dropped 6 bases, with 18 bases sitting between them. The CDR3 region has the DNA TGTGCCAGCAGTTTCGCCATAACAGGGAGCGGTCAGCCCCAGCATTTT. This gives the protein CASSFAITGSGQPQHF.

This clone was observed a few times. The chain couples TRBV5-1 to TRBJ1-5, with D perhaps matching TRBD1 (5 bases). The CDR3 covers 15 residues. V was shortened by 0 bases and J by 2 bases, with 9 bases between the two germline ends. Germline V gene data show CDR1 as SGHRS and CDR2 as YFSETQ. The DNA of the CDR3 is TGCGCCAGCAGCTTGGGGACACCGGGCAATCAGCCCCAGCATTTT. Encoded protein: CASSLGTPGNQPQHF. The full variable domain, rest sourced from reference TRBV5-1 and TRBJ1-5, is KAGVTQTPRYLIKTRGQQVTLSCSPISGHRSVSWYQQTPGQGLQFLFEYFSETQRNKGNFPGRFSGRQFSNSRSEMNVSTLELGDSALYLCASSLGTPGNQPQHFGDGTRLSIL.

This chain uses TRBV5-6 with TRBJ1-1; D is undetermined. V shed 1 base and J shed 4 bases, with 5 bases lying between them. This CDR3 has 12 amino acids. Germline CDR1 is SGHDT and CDR2 is YYEEEE. CDR3 in amino acids: CASSLRVTEAFF. CDR3 nucleotides: TGTGCCAGCAGCTTGCGGGTCACTGAAGCTTTCTTT.

J is TRBJ1-4 and V is TRBV7-8; no reliable D call. Germline-derived CDR1 and CDR2 are SGHVS and FQNEAQ. The CDR3 spans 17 residues. Deletions cut 1 base from V and 5 bases from J, with 17 bases between. The CDR3, as DNA: TGTGCCAGCAGCTTAGGTCTGACCGGGGAGGGAAATGAAAAACTGTTTTTT. Translating it yields CASSLGLTGEGNEKLFF.

The chain employs TRBV5-6 and TRBJ1-2; D gene ambiguous. Germline loops: CDR1 SGHDT, CDR2 YYEEEE. The ends were cut back, 6 bases at V and 0 bases at J, with 18 bases in the middle. CDR3 length: 16 residues. The CDR3 loop is CASTPGWADPNYGYTF. The CDR3 nucleotides are TGTGCCAGCACCCCCGGTTGGGCAGACCCTAACTATGGCTACACCTTC. Full variable domain (rest looked up from reference TRBV5-6 and TRBJ1-2): DAGVTQSPTHLIKTRGQQVTLRCSPKSGHDTVSWYQQALGQGPQFIFQYYEEEERQRGNFPDRFSGHQFPNYSSELNVNALLLGDSALYLCASTPGWADPNYGYTFGSGTRLTVV.

CDR3 amino acids: CASSQGVRAAGNTIYF. CDR3 nucleotide sequence: TGCGCCAGCAGCCAAGGAGTCAGGGCCGCTGGAAACACCATATATTTT. This rearrangement joins TRBV4-3 to TRBJ1-3, with a possible D match to TRBD1 (5 bases). The CDR3 runs 16 residues. Germline V gene lookup returns CDR1 LGHNA and CDR2 YSLEER. The V and J ends lost 1 base and 2 bases respectively, with 12 bases between them.